Sequencing of this TCR beta chain was carried out in a study of blood T cells in healthy people across ages. As for this clonotype: Its antigen is as yet unknown.

Germline trimming cut 5 bases from V and 13 bases from J; bases unmatched to any gene: 16. The length of the CDR3 is 15 residues. Germline V gene data show CDR1 as MDHEN and CDR2 as SYDVKM. Regarding the study as a whole: The study found more naive CD4+ cells and higher diversity in long-lived than aged donors. In older individuals, TCR beta diversity per million T cells was lower, falling roughly linearly with age.

Then a second PCR, running about 6 to 12 cycles, was carried out with a sample-barcoded 5' primer and a J-beta primer mix. A single record per CDR3 protein comes from TCRdb applying MiXCR to the 5' RACE reads. The top ten hold about a fifth of the sample, which has hundreds of thousands of distinct CDR3 sequences, 40% to 50% seen once. The receptor comes from a man between 60 and 75 years old in good health. The chain recombines TRBV28 with TRBJ2-4; 8 bases match TRBD1. The sample comprised blood. CDR3 sequence reads: CASSPRTGSWIKQYF. As DNA, the CDR3 is TGTGCCAGCAGTCCGCGGACAGGGAGTTGGATAAAGCAGTACTTC. Together with reference TRBV28 and TRBJ2-4, the CDR3 gives the full variable domain: DVKVTQSSRYLVKRTGEKVFLECVQDMDHENMFWYRQDPGLGLRLIYFSYDVKMKEKGDIPEGYSVSREKKERFSLILESASTNQTSMYLCASSPRTGSWIKQYFGAGTRLSVL.